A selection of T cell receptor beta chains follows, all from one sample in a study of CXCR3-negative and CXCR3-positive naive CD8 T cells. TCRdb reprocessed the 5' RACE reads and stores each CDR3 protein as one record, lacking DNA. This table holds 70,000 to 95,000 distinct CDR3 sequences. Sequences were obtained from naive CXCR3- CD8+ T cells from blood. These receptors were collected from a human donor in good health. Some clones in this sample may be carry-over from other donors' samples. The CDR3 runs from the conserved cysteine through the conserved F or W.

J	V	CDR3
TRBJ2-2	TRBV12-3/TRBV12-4	CASSFRFGPTNTGELFF
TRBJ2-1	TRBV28	CASSSDGSNEQFF
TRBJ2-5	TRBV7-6	CASSFGPAASGRGETQYF
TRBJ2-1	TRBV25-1	CASSGSGDRDYNEQFF
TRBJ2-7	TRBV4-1	CASSYGQGSYEQYF
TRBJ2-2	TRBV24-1	CATSDLGTERTGELFF
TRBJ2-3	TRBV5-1	CASKFKRTATDTQYF
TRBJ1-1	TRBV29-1	CSVVTNTEAFF
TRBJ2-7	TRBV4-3	CASSQDLAVNYEQYF
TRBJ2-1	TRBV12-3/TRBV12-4	CASSFAGRTYNEQFF
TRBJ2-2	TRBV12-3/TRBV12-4	CASSLVQGKAGELFF
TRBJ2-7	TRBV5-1	CASSLVAGLYEQYF
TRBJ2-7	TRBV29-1	CSVEVVGVTYEQYF
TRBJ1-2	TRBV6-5	CASSRWGQYGYTF
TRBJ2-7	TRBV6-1	CASGPPGQLTYEQYF
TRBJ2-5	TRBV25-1	CASSELVGGVQETQYF